Presented here are 21 T cell receptor beta chains from one specimen sequenced in a study of low-dose radiotherapy and immunotherapy resistance in tumors. Time point denoted: after trial treatment. Treatment given: LDRT plus nivolumab, ipilimumab, low-dose cyclophosphamide and aspirin (RACIN trial). Priming of first-strand cDNA relied on TRAV- and TRBV-specific primers (covering alpha and beta chains). TCR amplification used around 19 PCR cycles, a constant-region primer and a V-primer adapter. TCRdb reanalysed the reads using MiXCR and keeps one entry per CDR3 protein. This sample has 95,000 to 100,000 distinct CDR3 sequences; around 20% occur once, and the top ten carry roughly 3.9%. The sequences come from PBMCs, collected after low-dose radiotherapy plus immunotherapy. The receptor set was obtained from a male donor with prostate cancer.

This clonotype has ten or more counts. The chain uses TRBV30 and TRBJ2-6; 9 positions match TRBD1. Trimming removed 5 bases from V and 12 bases from J; junction bases left unmatched: 8. Per germline, CDR1 GTSNPN and CDR2 SVGIG (reference sequence). The CDR3 covers 13 residues. The CDR3 protein is CAWGIQGAGVLTF. DNA for the CDR3: TGTGCCTGGGGAATACAGGGGGCCGGCGTCCTGACTTTC.

This clonotype has just a few counts. The chain has TRBV20-1 and TRBJ2-5, with TRBD2 matching over 10 bases. The CDR3 is 17 amino acids. Germline loops: CDR1 DFQATT, CDR2 SNEGSKA (reference sequence). V dropped 5 bases and J dropped 0; count of bases not matched to a gene: 12. CDR3 sequence reads: CSAGWGLAGAYQETQYF. The CDR3 DNA sequence: TGCAGTGCTGGCTGGGGTCTAGCGGGGGCGTACCAAGAGACCCAGTACTTC.

This clonotype was found many times. The chain links TRBV5-1 to TRBJ2-6; TRBD1 agrees at 9 bases. Germline V gives CDR1 SGHRS, CDR2 YFSETQ. This CDR3 contains 17 residues. The V and J ends lost 0 bases and 1 base, in that order; junction bases with no gene match: 2. The CDR3 here is CASSLAGQGSGANVLTF. CDR3 sequence (DNA): TGCGCCAGCAGCTTGGCAGGACAGGGGTCTGGGGCCAACGTCCTGACTTTC. Combining the CDR3 with reference TRBV5-1 and TRBJ2-6 gives the whole variable domain KAGVTQTPRYLIKTRGQQVTLSCSPISGHRSVSWYQQTPGQGLQFLFEYFSETQRNKGNFPGRFSGRQFSNSRSEMNVSTLELGDSALYLCASSLAGQGSGANVLTFGAGSRLTVL.

The chain couples TRBV4-1 to TRBJ2-1, with D unresolved. Germline V lookup: CDR1 MGHRA, CDR2 YSYEKL. CDR3 length: 13 residues. Trimming pared 1 base from V and 6 bases from J, leaving 7 bases between. The CDR3 here is CASSQAPANEQFF. CDR3 sequence (DNA): TGCGCCAGCAGCCAAGCCCCAGCCAATGAGCAGTTCTTC.

With regard to this clonotype: This could be a read error, since a much larger clone is one nucleotide away. This sequence joins TRBV12-3 or TRBV12-4 and TRBJ2-7; D not resolved. The CDR3 loop spans 13 amino acids. V lost 1 base, J lost 0 bases, and 4 bases lay in between. CDR3 sequence reads: CASSLGVSYEQYF. The CDR3, as DNA: TGTGCCAGCAGTTTAGGGGTCTCCTACGAGCAGTACTTC.

This clonotype was observed many times. The rearrangement joins TRBV19 to TRBJ1-3; D gene unclear. From germline, CDR1 is LNHDA and CDR2 SQIVND (reference sequence). CDR3 length equals 14 residues. The CDR3 DNA reads TGTGCTACCTCCCCCCCCAACTCTGGAAACACCATATATTTT. This gives the protein CATSPPNSGNTIYF.

This clonotype was seen many times. This rearrangement joins TRBV27 to TRBJ1-2; no reliable D call. Germline V gives CDR1 MNHEY, CDR2 SMNVEV (reference sequence). This CDR3 contains 14 residues. The V gene lost 5 bases and the J gene lost 6 bases, with 16 bases spanning the gap. In nucleotides, the CDR3 is TGTGCCAGCAGTCCTCGAGACGGATTTAATGGCTACACCTTC. Its protein product is CASSPRDGFNGYTF.

This clonotype has ten or more counts. The rearrangement joins TRBV24-1 to TRBJ2-3; no definite D call. V was shortened by 4 bases and J by 15 bases, with 22 bases between the two germline ends. The CDR3 runs to 14 residues. The germline V gene has CDR1 KGHDR and CDR2 SFDVKD. The CDR3 DNA is TGTGCCACCAGTGACGCCTCAAGTGGGGATCACCTTTATTTT. Its translation is CATSDASSGDHLYF.

This clonotype was recorded at least ten times. The chain combines TRBV10-3 with TRBJ2-3, with D hard to call. The CDR3 runs 14 residues. Germline values: CDR1 ENHRY, CDR2 SYGVKD. V lost 4 bases and J 0 bases, leaving 8 bases between the germline ends. The CDR3 protein is CAISAGTSTDTQYF. CDR3 DNA sequence: TGTGCCATCAGTGCTGGCACTAGCACAGATACGCAGTATTTT.

This clonotype appeared many times. The chain uses TRBV3-1 and TRBJ1-1; D is undetermined. V lost 4 bases and J lost 3, with 24 bases in between. CDR1 and CDR2 from the germline V gene are LGHDT and YNNKEL (reference sequence). The CDR3 runs to 18 residues. The CDR3 is CASSPLGARRGWDTEAFF. The CDR3 DNA is TGTGCCAGCAGCCCCCTAGGAGCTCGGCGGGGATGGGACACTGAAGCTTTCTTT.

This clonotype has ten or more counts. The V gene is TRBV5-1, the J gene TRBJ1-1; possibly TRBD1 for D (6 bases). The CDR3 runs to 11 residues. Germline V gene data show CDR1 as SGHRS and CDR2 as YFSETQ. Deletions cut 6 bases from V and 7 bases from J, with 10 bases between. The CDR3 protein is CASKEDSEAFF. The CDR3 nucleotides read TGCGCCAGCAAAGAGGACAGTGAAGCTTTCTTT. The full variable domain, in which reference TRBV5-1 and TRBJ1-1 provide the parts outside the CDR3, is KAGVTQTPRYLIKTRGQQVTLSCSPISGHRSVSWYQQTPGQGLQFLFEYFSETQRNKGNFPGRFSGRQFSNSRSEMNVSTLELGDSALYLCASKEDSEAFFGQGTRLTVV.

This clonotype was seen many times. This chain uses TRBV7-2 with TRBJ2-1; 11 nucleotides match TRBD2. Germline CDR1 reads SGHTA; CDR2 reads FQGNSA. Trimming took 5 bases from V and 5 from J; bases not matched to a gene: 8. The CDR3 length is 16 residues. The CDR3 here is CASSPPGLAVDNEQFF. The CDR3 coding sequence is TGTGCCAGCAGCCCCCCGGGACTAGCGGTAGACAATGAGCAGTTCTTC.

This sequence joins TRBV28 and TRBJ1-5; D not resolved. This CDR3 comprises 12 residues. Trimming stripped 10 bases from V and 7 bases from J, with 14 bases between. Looked up from germline, CDR1 is MDHEN and CDR2 is SYDVKM. The CDR3 region has the DNA TGTGCCACCGAAGGTGAGTCACAGCCCCAGCATTTT. Translation gives CATEGESQPQHF.

Points on this clonotype: A much more abundant neighbour one base away suggests this may be a read error. The genes are TRBV7-9 and TRBJ2-2; maybe TRBD2 (5 bases). Per germline, CDR1 SEHNR and CDR2 FQNEAQ (reference sequence). The CDR3 has 14 residues. CDR3 region: CASSSLDTPGELYF. CDR3 sequence (DNA): TGTGCCAGCAGCTCCTTAGACACCCCCGGGGAGCTGTATTTT.

This clonotype was observed once. The chain couples TRBV18 to TRBJ2-1; 7 bases are shared with TRBD1. The CDR3 is made up of 15 amino acids. Germline V gene lookup returns CDR1 KGHSH and CDR2 LQKENI. Losses at the gene ends were 4 bases for V and 6 bases for J; bases not matched to a gene: 9. DNA for the CDR3: TGTGCCAGCTCACTCCAAGGAGCAGGGGGCAATGAGCAGTTCTTC. Its protein is CASSLQGAGGNEQFF.

Details on this clonotype: This is likely a read error, given that the CDR3 carries no conserved phenylalanine or tryptophan at its end. The chain carries TRBV18 and TRBJ2-1; TRBD1 might be the D (5 bases). Trimming took 1 base from V and 8 from J, leaving 18 bases between them. The CDR3 is 16 amino acids. Germline V gene data show CDR1 as KGHSH and CDR2 as LQKENI. CDR3 coding DNA: TGTGCCAGCTCACCACGGGCCGGGTTCCAGGGTGATGAGCAGTTCTTG. Translation: CASSPRAGFQGDEQFL.

In this sample, this clonotype turned up a few times. The rearrangement joins TRBV6-1 to TRBJ2-1; 10 nucleotides agree with TRBD2. V was pared by 2 bases and J by 5 bases, with 6 bases of the junction left unmatched. The CDR3 is 16 amino acids. Germline V gene lookup returns CDR1 MNHNS and CDR2 SASEGT. DNA for the CDR3: TGTGCCAGCAGTGAAATGGCTCTAGCGGGGGACAATGAGCAGTTCTTC. Amino acid sequence: CASSEMALAGDNEQFF.

The chain uses TRBV6-2 or TRBV6-3 and TRBJ2-2; no reliable D call. The CDR3 runs to 13 residues. Per germline, CDR1 MNHEY and CDR2 SVGEGT. Trimming stripped 0 bases from V and 7 bases from J, with 6 bases between. The CDR3 sequence is CASSYSAFGELFF. DNA for the CDR3: TGTGCCAGCAGTTACTCGGCGTTCGGGGAGCTGTTTTTT.

In its sample, this clonotype was seen many times. This sequence joins TRBV11-2 and TRBJ2-3, with 13 bases lining up with TRBD2. The CDR3 is made up of 16 amino acids. After removal of 6 bases from V and 4 bases from J, the junction contained 7 bases not matched to a gene. Germline values: CDR1 SGHAT, CDR2 FQNNGV. The CDR3 sequence: CASRPLAGGRSDTQYF. CDR3 sequence (DNA): TGTGCCAGCAGGCCACTAGCGGGGGGGCGATCAGATACGCAGTATTTT.

In this sample, this clonotype turned up many times. This chain joins TRBV6-4 and TRBJ2-3; TRBD2 agrees at 10 bases. J gave up 3 bases and V 3 bases, and 3 bases lay outside the gene matches. The CDR3 has 15 amino acids. Per germline, CDR1 MRHNA and CDR2 SNTAGT. CDR3 sequence: CASSEEGLATDTQYF. The CDR3 DNA sequence: TGTGCCAGCAGTGAGGAGGGACTAGCGACAGATACGCAGTATTTT.

The chain joins TRBV6-2 or TRBV6-3 to TRBJ2-3; 8 nucleotides align to TRBD2. This CDR3 has 13 residues. Germline trimming cut 7 bases from V and 5 bases from J; bases unmatched to any gene: 5. Per the germline V gene, CDR1 is MNHEY and CDR2 is SVGEGT. The CDR3 DNA is TGTGCCAGCACTCGGGGGGGCGGAGATACGCAGTATTTT. As protein: CASTRGGGDTQYF.